Detailed here is one T cell receptor (beta chain). Investigators isolated RNA and reverse transcribed it into cDNA to act as the sequencing template. Here immunoSEQ multiplex PCR was the method, and the copy in TCRdb shows in-frame clones only, minus some. The table lists 120,000 or so clones, 47% of them singletons. The data derive from a study of CD8+ T cells in alopecia areata. The CDR3 runs to 14 residues. Germline CDR1 reads SGHRS; CDR2 reads YFSETQ. V shed 0 bases and J shed 1 base, with 4 bases lying between them. The chain links TRBV5-1 to TRBJ2-2; D gene unclear. The sequencing sample was made of NKG2D-low CD8+ T cells sorted from blood. The origin of this receptor is a human donor with alopecia areata. CDR3 sequence reads: CASSLEENTGELFF. The CDR3, as DNA: TGCGCCAGCAGCTTGGAGGAGAACACCGGGGAGCTGTTTTTT.